Listed below are T cell receptor beta chains from one sample, sequenced in a study of cytomegalovirus exposure and HLA in healthy donors. Assay: immunoSEQ multiplex PCR; the TCRdb copy retains only in-frame clones and omits some. The table shows roughly 140,000 clones, with approximately 82% occurring only once. Sequences were obtained from PBMCs. Source of these receptors: a woman aged 55-70 years in good health and CMV-seropositive. Each CDR3 is given without its conserved first and last residue. The order of the fields is J gene, D gene, V gene, CDR3 protein. D genes are given only for firm matches.

TRBJ1-1	NA	TRBV19	ASTTDPGTEAF
TRBJ2-3	TRBD2	TRBV7-6	ASSLVAGGPADTQY
TRBJ2-2	TRBD2	TRBV2	ASSRLAANTGELF
NA	NA	TRBV4-2	ASSPRLGTYEQY
TRBJ1-2	NA	TRBV18	ASSPPHRNYGYT
TRBJ2-5	TRBD2	TRBV28	ASSFGREGGETQY
TRBJ2-5	NA	TRBV28	ASSGASASQETQY
TRBJ2-7	TRBD1	TRBV5-6	ASSLDPQGVYEQY
TRBJ2-2	NA	TRBV10-3	ATLLGLGTGELF
TRBJ2-7	TRBD2	TRBV19	ASSVNSGIISYEQY
TRBJ1-5	NA	TRBV30	AWNSGGRQPQH
TRBJ1-3	NA	TRBV25-1	ASRGRSGNTIY
TRBJ2-7	NA	TRBV28	ASSLQGSEQY
TRBJ2-3	NA	TRBV4-1	ASSQDGRYTDTQY
TRBJ2-5	NA	TRBV7-4	ASSQGQGSQETQY
TRBJ2-5	TRBD2	TRBV6-1	ASSEWGLLQIKETQY
TRBJ2-5	TRBD2	TRBV7-2	ASSLYPAAGTSGGPAQY
TRBJ1-1	TRBD1	TRBV7-6	ASSTQGDFGSITEAF
TRBJ2-3	TRBD2	TRBV5-4	ASSLTSGTDTQY
TRBJ2-5	TRBD1	TRBV5-1	ASSLGQGAIRQTQY
TRBJ1-2	NA	TRBV6-5	ASSYGPGANYGYT
TRBJ2-7	TRBD2	TRBV7-2	ASSRTSGTYEQY
TRBJ1-3	NA	TRBV5-8	ASSLVPEIDTIY
TRBJ2-7	NA	TRBV27	ASSLLGGSSYEQY
TRBJ2-2	NA	TRBV10-3	AISENPQGSGELF
TRBJ1-3	NA	TRBV30	AFPGKGSGNTIY
TRBJ2-2	TRBD2	TRBV2	AGGTSGRVGTGELF
TRBJ1-4	NA	TRBV7-2	ASSPGAIGEKLF
TRBJ2-2	TRBD2	TRBV11-2	ASSTQRGGYGELF
TRBJ1-2	NA	TRBV9	ASSNSQYYGYT
TRBJ1-3	NA	TRBV5-5	ASTPTFGNTIY
TRBJ1-5	TRBD1	TRBV6-5	ASSYFAGGQPQH
TRBJ2-7	NA	TRBV4-1	ASSPFEGLESVQY
TRBJ2-6	NA	TRBV4-2	ASSRQEPASGANVLT
TRBJ2-5	TRBD2	TRBV7-8	ASSAQLAGPEEAQY
TRBJ2-1	NA	TRBV5-1	ASSLAGDEQF
TRBJ1-4	TRBD1	TRBV2	ASSPDRANEKLF
TRBJ1-5	NA	TRBV30	AWSGQGNQPQH
TRBJ2-5	NA	TRBV2	ASRRLSQY
TRBJ1-5	NA	TRBV28	ASSLGVHSNQPQH
TRBJ1-2	NA	TRBV27	ASSRGGKGGYT
TRBJ2-5	TRBD2	TRBV5-1	ASSFSGGSGETQY
TRBJ1-1	TRBD1	TRBV6-4	ASRQGALNTEAF
TRBJ2-2	TRBD1	TRBV19	ASSTHRQGAILRTGELF
TRBJ2-1	TRBD1	TRBV4-1	ASSQGTGDYNEQF
TRBJ2-7	TRBD2	TRBV7-2	ASSLGSGGSTYEQY
TRBJ2-5	NA	TRBV9	ASSARTDGGETQY
TRBJ2-7	NA	TRBV18	ASSLGDAEQY